This T cell receptor beta chain was sequenced in a study of blood T cell repertoires in COVID-19. Germline-derived CDR1 and CDR2 are LGHDT and YNNKEL (reference sequence). Losses at the gene ends were 0 bases for V and 14 bases for J; bases not matched to a gene: 11. The CDR3 totals 15 residues. Measured with immunoSEQ multiplex PCR; TCRdb has only the in-frame clones, and not every one. The data contain 380,000 or so clones, around 88% of them seen just once; the ten biggest clones take up around 7.5%. Sequenced: peripheral blood. The chain combines TRBV3-1 (or the pseudogene TRBV3-2) with TRBJ2-3; 10 positions match TRBD2. This receptor was obtained from a woman aged 60-75 years with COVID-19, enrolled during active disease. The CDR3 DNA reads as TGTGCCAGCAGCCAAGATAGAGCGGGGGGGCCAGGGCTGTATTTT. Translation gives CASSQDRAGGPGLYF.